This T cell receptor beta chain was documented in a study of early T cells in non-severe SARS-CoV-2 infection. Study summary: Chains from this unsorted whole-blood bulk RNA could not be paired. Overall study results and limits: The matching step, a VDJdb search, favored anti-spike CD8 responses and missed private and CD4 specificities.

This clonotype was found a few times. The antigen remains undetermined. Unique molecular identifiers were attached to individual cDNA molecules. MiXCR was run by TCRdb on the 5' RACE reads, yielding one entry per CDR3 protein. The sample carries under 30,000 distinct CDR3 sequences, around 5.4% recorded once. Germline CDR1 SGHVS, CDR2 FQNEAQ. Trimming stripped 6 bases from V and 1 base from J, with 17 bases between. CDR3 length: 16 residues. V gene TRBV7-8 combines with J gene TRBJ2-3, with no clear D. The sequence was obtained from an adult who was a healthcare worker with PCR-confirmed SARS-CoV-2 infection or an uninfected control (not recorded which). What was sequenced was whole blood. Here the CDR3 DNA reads TGTGCCAGCAGTCATACAAGGCTGGGTCGCACAGATACGCAGTATTTT. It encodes CASSHTRLGRTDTQYF.